The 26 T cell receptor beta chains presented below share a single source sample, sequenced in a study of cytomegalovirus exposure and HLA in healthy donors. The PCR ran on 60 Vbeta and 13 Jbeta primers. Repertoires were generated with immunoSEQ multiplex PCR, while TCRdb's copy carries only in-frame clones and drops some. The sample lists 150,000 to 200,000 clones, 71% occurring once. The material sequenced was PBMCs. The source is a girl aged 5 to 17 in good health and CMV-seronegative.

CDR3 sequence reads: CASNWGRSSYNEQFF. Written as DNA, the CDR3 is TGCGCCAGCAATTGGGGGCGCAGCTCCTACAATGAGCAGTTCTTC. V and J are TRBV5-1 and TRBJ2-1; D perhaps matches TRBD1 (6 bases). Germline CDR1 and CDR2: SGHRS and YFSETQ. The CDR3 extends over 15 amino acids. Trimming left V 6 bases short and J 0 bases short, with 13 bases between.

V is TRBV4-1 and J is TRBJ1-1; D uncertain. V lost 4 bases and J 3 bases, leaving 6 bases between the germline ends. Per germline, CDR1 MGHRA and CDR2 YSYEKL. This CDR3 is built from 12 residues. CDR3 sequence reads: CASSLSDTEAFF. CDR3 nucleotide sequence: TGCGCCAGCAGCCTATCAGACACTGAAGCTTTCTTT.

This clone was counted only a few times. This chain uses TRBV6-5 with TRBJ1-4, with 7 positions matching TRBD1. CDR1 and CDR2 from the germline V gene are MNHEY and SVGAGI. The J segment lost 15 bases and the V segment lost 5 bases, leaving 12 bases of the junction unmatched. The CDR3 totals 13 residues. The CDR3 nucleotides read TGTGCCAGCAGTCAATCTACAGGGGAAGGAGTGTTTTTT. It is translated as CASSQSTGEGVFF.

The V call is TRBV15, the J call TRBJ1-4; no clear D. From germline, CDR1 is LNHNV and CDR2 YYDKDF (reference sequence). V lost 3 bases, J lost 5 bases, and 19 bases lay in between. CDR3 length equals 17 residues. CDR3 DNA sequence: TGTGCCACCAGCAGCTCGGCAGGATCCGCTCTCAATGAAAAACTGTTTTTT. It specifies CATSSSAGSALNEKLFF.

This chain joins TRBV19 and TRBJ1-5; D is unresolved. Deletions cut 1 base from V and 6 bases from J, with 13 bases between. The CDR3 loop spans 15 amino acids. The germline CDR1 and CDR2 sequences are LNHDA and SQIVND (reference sequence). CDR3: CASSIVPGSAQPQHF. The DNA for the CDR3 is TGTGCCAGTAGTATAGTCCCAGGTTCAGCTCAGCCCCAGCATTTT.

The chain employs TRBV5-6 and TRBJ1-6; D gene ambiguous. The V gene's germline CDR1 is SGHDT and CDR2 YYEEEE. CDR3 length: 15 residues. Trimming removed 4 bases at V and 9 bases at J, with 17 bases between. The CDR3 nucleotides read TGTGCCAGCAGCCCCCTCCCTACCGGTGGTTCACCCCTCCACTTT. This sequence encodes CASSPLPTGGSPLHF.

V gene TRBV6-1 combines with J gene TRBJ2-2; D is perhaps TRBD2 (5 bases). The CDR3 is made up of 13 amino acids. Germline V lookup: CDR1 MNHNS, CDR2 SASEGT. V was shortened by 7 bases and J by 5 bases, with 11 bases between the two germline ends. In DNA form, the CDR3 reads TGTGCCAGCATCGCACGGACTACCGGGGAGCTGTTTTTT. Its protein is CASIARTTGELFF.

The rearrangement uses TRBV6-6 and TRBJ1-3, with 11 nucleotides matching TRBD1. The CDR3 consists of 16 residues. Unmatched junction bases numbered 3, after V lost 4 bases and J lost 1 base. Germline lookup yields CDR1 MNHNY and CDR2 SVGAGI (reference sequence). CDR3 sequence: CASSSRDRGSGNTIYF. In nucleotides, the CDR3 is TGTGCCAGCAGTTCCCGGGACAGGGGGTCTGGAAACACCATATATTTT.

The chain recombines TRBV2 with TRBJ1-5; D uncertain. Trimming removed 8 bases from V and 6 bases from J, with 11 bases in between. This CDR3 is 12 amino acids long. Germline CDR1 SNHLY, CDR2 FYNNEI. CDR3: CASRGRGQPQHF. The CDR3 nucleotides read TGTGCCAGCCGGGGTCGAGGTCAGCCCCAGCATTTT.

This rearrangement joins TRBV2 to TRBJ2-5, with 8 positions matching TRBD1. Germline V lookup: CDR1 SNHLY, CDR2 FYNNEI. V shed 6 bases and J 5 bases; nucleotides not matched to a gene: 5. The CDR3 sequence is 13 residues long. CDR3 DNA: TGTGCCAGCAGCGAGGACAGGGTTGAGACCCAGTACTTC. As protein: CASSEDRVETQYF. Variable domain in full (rest from reference TRBV2 and TRBJ2-5): EPEVTQTPSHQVTQMGQEVILRCVPISNHLYFYWYRQILGQKVEFLVSFYNNEISEKSEIFDDQFSVERPDGSNFTLKIRSTKLEDSAMYFCASSEDRVETQYFGPGTRLLVL.

The chain is built from TRBV10-2 and TRBJ2-3, with 11 bases matching TRBD2. The CDR3 is 16 residues long. The ends lost 6 bases at V and 2 bases at J; junction bases unmatched: 7. CDR1 WSHSY and CDR2 SAAADI come from the germline V gene. CDR3 in amino acids: CASRATSGGFTDTQYF. The CDR3 DNA reads as TGCGCCAGCAGAGCAACTAGCGGGGGCTTCACAGATACGCAGTATTTT.

The chain links TRBV19 to TRBJ1-1, with D maybe TRBD1 (5 bases). In germline, CDR1 is LNHDA, CDR2 SQIVND (reference sequence). The CDR3 runs 19 residues. Trimming pared 5 bases from V and 1 base from J, leaving 26 bases between. DNA for the CDR3: TGTGCCAGTAGTCCCCTTTCGGTGGGGGGTTTCAGGTCGAACACTGAAGCTTTCTTT. This gives the protein CASSPLSVGGFRSNTEAFF.

The genes are TRBV7-6 and TRBJ2-7; the D gene is possibly TRBD1 (6 bases). V gave up 0 bases and J gave up 2 bases, with 14 bases separating them. In germline, CDR1 is SGHVS, CDR2 FNYEAQ. CDR3 length: 16 amino acids. This chain's CDR3 is CASSLATGTRTYEQYF. The DNA for the CDR3 is TGTGCCAGCAGCTTAGCAACCGGGACACGGACCTACGAGCAGTACTTC.

The rearrangement joins TRBV5-6 to TRBJ1-1; no clear D gene. The CDR3 totals 15 residues. V lost 0 bases to trimming and J lost 1 base, with 10 bases between them. Germline V gene sequence: CDR1 SGHDT, CDR2 YYEEEE. The CDR3, as DNA: TGTGCCAGCAGCTTGGCCCCCACAAGGAACACTGAAGCTTTCTTT. It encodes CASSLAPTRNTEAFF. The full variable domain, in which reference TRBV5-6 and TRBJ1-1 provide the parts outside the CDR3, is DAGVTQSPTHLIKTRGQQVTLRCSPKSGHDTVSWYQQALGQGPQFIFQYYEEEERQRGNFPDRFSGHQFPNYSSELNVNALLLGDSALYLCASSLAPTRNTEAFFGQGTRLTVV.

CDR3 in amino acids: CASSASQGAMWPQHF. For the CDR3, the DNA is TGTGCCAGCAGTGCCTCACAGGGGGCTATGTGGCCCCAGCATTTT. The chain joins TRBV6-5 to TRBJ1-5; 9 bases agree with TRBD1. V dropped 5 bases and J dropped 9; count of bases not matched to a gene: 11. CDR1 and CDR2 from the germline V gene are MNHEY and SVGAGI. The CDR3 spans 15 residues.

The rearrangement uses TRBV7-6 and TRBJ2-5; 7 positions agree with TRBD2. The CDR3 is made up of 14 amino acids. With 11 bases clipped from V and 1 base from J, the junction kept 10 bases outside the gene matches. Germline V gives CDR1 SGHVS, CDR2 FNYEAQ. For the CDR3, the DNA is TGTGCCGTCGGGGGGTATACGATCCAAGAGACCCAGTACTTC. Translation: CAVGGYTIQETQYF.

The chain carries TRBV7-9 and TRBJ1-4; possible D gene TRBD1, 5 bases. CDR3 length: 16 amino acids. Between the trimmed V and J ends, which lost 6 bases and 7 bases, there was a span of 21 bases. Germline values: CDR1 SEHNR, CDR2 FQNEAQ (reference sequence). CDR3 loop: CASSTSKTGGGEKLFF. CDR3 bases: TGTGCCAGCAGTACTTCAAAGACGGGGGGAGGTGAAAAACTGTTTTTT.

V is TRBV4-1 and J is TRBJ2-3; the match to TRBD2 covers 10 bases. The CDR3 has 17 residues. Germline CDR1 and CDR2: MGHRA and YSYEKL. With V trimmed by 0 bases and J by 4 bases, 7 bases remained unmatched. The CDR3 DNA is TGCGCCAGCAGCCAAGAACAGCGGGGGGGCCAAGCAGATACGCAGTATTTT. The encoded protein is CASSQEQRGGQADTQYF.

The V and J genes are TRBV5-4 and TRBJ2-2; D is perhaps TRBD1 (6 bases). In germline, CDR1 is SGHNT, CDR2 YYREEE (reference sequence). The CDR3 sequence is 17 residues long. Trimming took off 0 bases at V and 1 base at J, with 13 bases between the two ends. This chain's CDR3 is CASSLAKRTENTGELFF. CDR3 nucleotide sequence: TGTGCCAGCAGCTTGGCCAAACGGACAGAGAACACCGGGGAGCTGTTTTTT.

The sample holds a few counts of this clone. The chain joins TRBV11-2 to TRBJ2-7; a possible D gene is TRBD2 (5 bases). The CDR3 sequence is 14 residues long. Per germline, CDR1 SGHAT and CDR2 FQNNGV. V was clipped by 5 bases and J by 1 base, with 12 bases between them. The CDR3 nucleotides read TGTGCCAGCAGCCCGAGCTGGGAGTCCTACGAGCAGTACTTC. Its translation: CASSPSWESYEQYF. Full variable domain (remainder filled in from reference TRBV11-2 and TRBJ2-7): EAGVAQSPRYKIIEKRQSVAFWCNPISGHATLYWYQQILGQGPKLLIQFQNNGVVDDSQLPKDRFSAERLKGVDSTLKIQPAKLEDSAVYLCASSPSWESYEQYFGPGTRLTVT.

CDR3 in DNA: TGTGCCAGCAGTGCACAGGGGGACACTGAAGCTTTCTTT. Translated: CASSAQGDTEAFF. The V and J genes are TRBV2 and TRBJ1-1; TRBD1 aligns across 8 bases. J lost 3 bases, V lost 4 bases, and 1 base had no gene match. CDR1 and CDR2 from the germline V gene are SNHLY and FYNNEI. The CDR3 totals 13 residues.

V gene TRBV5-3 combines with J gene TRBJ1-6; 8 positions match TRBD1. TRBV5-3 is designated an ORF whose function remains uncertain. The junction had 18 bases not matched to a gene; V was cut back by 2 bases and J by 2 bases. CDR3 length: 21 residues. CDR3 sequence reads: CARSFHSRNGQGGPYNSPLHF. CDR3 bases: TGTGCCAGAAGCTTCCACTCTAGAAACGGACAGGGCGGCCCCTATAATTCACCCCTCCACTTT.

The V gene is TRBV11-2, the J gene TRBJ1-1; D not resolved. CDR3 length: 12 amino acids. In germline, CDR1 is SGHAT, CDR2 FQNNGV. Trimming removed 7 bases from V and 9 bases from J, with 15 bases in between. The CDR3 spells CASTPAGPKAFF. CDR3 DNA sequence: TGTGCCAGCACACCGGCGGGCCCCAAAGCTTTCTTT.

The chain is built from TRBV19 and TRBJ2-5; 12 bases are shared with TRBD2. Germline V gives CDR1 LNHDA, CDR2 SQIVND (reference sequence). V gave up 5 bases and J gave up 4 bases; unmatched junction bases: 8. The CDR3 contains 16 residues. CDR3 in amino acids: CASSALLAGGSETQYF. CDR3 bases: TGTGCCAGTAGTGCACTCCTAGCGGGGGGGTCAGAGACCCAGTACTTC.

This chain links TRBV4-1 with TRBJ1-1; a possible D gene is TRBD1 (5 bases). Trimming took off 0 bases at V and 8 bases at J, with 10 bases between the two ends. Germline CDR1 is MGHRA and CDR2 is YSYEKL. The CDR3 covers 13 residues. This CDR3 reads CASSQEGGAEAFF. As DNA, the CDR3 is TGCGCCAGCAGCCAAGAGGGAGGGGCCGAAGCTTTCTTT.

V usage is TRBV6-6 and J usage is TRBJ1-6; the match to TRBD1 covers 10 bases. Losses at the gene ends were 6 bases for V and 6 bases for J; bases not matched to a gene: 8. The germline CDR1 and CDR2 sequences are MNHNY and SVGAGI (reference sequence). This CDR3 is built from 16 residues. CDR3 coding DNA: TGTGCCAGCAGGACGGGACAGGGGTTGATTAATTCACCCCTCCACTTT. Residues: CASRTGQGLINSPLHF.